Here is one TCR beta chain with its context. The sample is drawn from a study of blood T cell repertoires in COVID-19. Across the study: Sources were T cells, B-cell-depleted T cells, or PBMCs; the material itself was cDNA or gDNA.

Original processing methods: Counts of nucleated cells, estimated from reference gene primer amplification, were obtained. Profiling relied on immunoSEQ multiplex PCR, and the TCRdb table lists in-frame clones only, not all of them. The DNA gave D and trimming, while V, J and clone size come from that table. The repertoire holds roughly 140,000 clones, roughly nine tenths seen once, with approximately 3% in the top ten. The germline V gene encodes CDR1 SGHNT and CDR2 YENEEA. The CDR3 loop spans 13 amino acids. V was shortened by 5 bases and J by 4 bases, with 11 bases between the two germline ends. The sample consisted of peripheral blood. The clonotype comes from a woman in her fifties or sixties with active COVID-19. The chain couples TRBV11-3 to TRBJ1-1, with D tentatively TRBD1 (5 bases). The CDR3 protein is CASSPPGGTEAFF. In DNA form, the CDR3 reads TGTGCCAGCAGCCCACCCGGGGGCACTGAAGCTTTCTTT.